One sample yielded the 17 T cell receptor beta chains listed below, sequenced in a study of T cells in tuberculosis. Clones were read by immunoSEQ multiplex PCR, and TCRdb kept only the in-frame ones, dropping some. Found here are approximately 40,000 clones, approximately 95% of them singletons; the top ten hold around 4%. Time point described: new active TB diagnosis, blood taken before or within 7 days of starting treatment. Here the sequenced sample was PBMCs, taken at tuberculosis diagnosis. The origin of the receptors is an adult with tuberculosis.

V usage is TRBV7-8 and J usage is TRBJ1-2; D remains unclear. The CDR3 extends over 11 amino acids. The V gene lost 4 bases and the J gene lost 4 bases, with 4 bases spanning the gap. The germline gives CDR1 SGHVS, CDR2 FQNEAQ. The CDR3 is CASSSLYGYTF. In DNA, the CDR3 is TGTGCCAGCAGCTCCCTCTATGGCTACACCTTC.

The chain carries TRBV5-6 and TRBJ1-1, with TRBD1 matching over 7 bases. With 4 bases clipped from V and 1 base from J, the junction kept 13 bases outside the gene matches. The CDR3 has 17 residues. Germline V gene data show CDR1 as SGHDT and CDR2 as YYEEEE. In DNA, the CDR3 is TGTGCCAGCAGCATTGGGACAGTCATAGGGACGAACACTGAAGCTTTCTTT. This gives the protein CASSIGTVIGTNTEAFF.

The J gene is TRBJ2-3, the V gene TRBV2; D might be TRBD1 (6 bases). The ends were cut back, 7 bases at V and 5 bases at J, with 19 bases in the middle. CDR1 and CDR2 from the germline V gene are SNHLY and FYNNEI. CDR3 size: 15 residues. In nucleotides, the CDR3 is TGTGCCAGCACCGTGTCCGGCAGGGGCGGAGATACGCAGTATTTT. Amino acid sequence: CASTVSGRGGDTQYF.

The J gene is TRBJ1-1, the V gene TRBV14; D uncertain. Trimming stripped 0 bases from V and 10 bases from J, with 15 bases between. Germline CDR1 reads SGHDN; CDR2 reads FVKESK. CDR3 length: 14 amino acids. The CDR3 loop is CASSQERREGRAFF. DNA of the CDR3: TGTGCCAGCAGCCAAGAGAGGCGTGAGGGCAGAGCTTTCTTT.

The chain combines TRBV9 with TRBJ1-2; D may be TRBD1 (6 bases). Germline lookup yields CDR1 SGDLS and CDR2 YYNGEE. CDR3 length: 12 amino acids. The germline V and J ends were trimmed by 6 bases and 2 bases, with 8 bases remaining between them. The CDR3 DNA reads as TGTGCCAGCAACAGGGTCAACTATGGCTACACCTTC. It translates to CASNRVNYGYTF. The full variable domain, in which reference TRBV9 and TRBJ1-2 provide the parts outside the CDR3, is DSGVTQTPKHLITATGQRVTLRCSPRSGDLSVYWYQQSLDQGLQFLIQYYNGEERAKGNILERFSAQQFPDLHSELNLSSLELGDSALYFCASNRVNYGYTFGSGTRLTVV.

The genes are TRBV7-2 and TRBJ2-7, with TRBD1 identical over 7 bases. Germline trimming cut 5 bases from V and 4 bases from J; bases unmatched to any gene: 14. CDR3 length: 16 amino acids. Germline CDR1 SGHTA, CDR2 FQGNSA. DNA of the CDR3: TGTGCCAGCAGCCTCAGGGACAGCAGGATTCGGTACGAGCAGTACTTC. It encodes CASSLRDSRIRYEQYF.

The CDR3 is CSAGKGDTIYF. DNA of the CDR3: TGCAGTGCGGGAAAAGGGGACACCATATATTTT. This chain joins TRBV20-1 and TRBJ1-3; tentatively, D is TRBD1 (5 bases). CDR1 and CDR2 (germline): DFQATT, SNEGSKA (reference sequence). The CDR3 is made up of 11 amino acids. Trimming stripped 6 bases from V and 8 bases from J, with 11 bases between.

The gene calls are TRBV7-3 and TRBJ1-6, with 7 nucleotides matching TRBD1. The junction had 4 bases not matched to a gene; V was cut back by 4 bases and J by 10 bases. Germline V gene sequence: CDR1 SGHTA, CDR2 FQGTGA. This CDR3 has 13 residues. CDR3 DNA sequence: TGTGCCAGCAGCTCGACAGGGAACTCACCCCTCCACTTT. Translated, it gives CASSSTGNSPLHF. The variable domain in full, completed from reference TRBV7-3 and TRBJ1-6, reads GAGVSQTPSNKVTEKGKYVELRCDPISGHTALYWYRQSLGQGPEFLIYFQGTGAADDSGLPNDRFFAVRPEGSVSTLKIQRTERGDSAVYLCASSSTGNSPLHFGNGTRLTVT.

The chain couples TRBV5-4 to TRBJ2-5, with TRBD2 identical over 8 bases. The germline V gene has CDR1 SGHNT and CDR2 YYREEE (reference sequence). This CDR3 has 15 residues. V trimming: 5 bases; J trimming: 5 bases; junction bases outside the gene matches: 11. CDR3 nucleotide sequence: TGTGCCAGCAGAAGGGCCGACCGGGAGGGGGAGACCCAGTACTTC. This gives the protein CASRRADREGETQYF.

This clone was seen just once. CDR3 region: CASSVAAGLAKNIQYF. In nucleotides, the CDR3 is TGTGCCAGCAGCGTAGCGGCAGGTTTAGCCAAAAACATTCAGTACTTC. The rearrangement uses TRBV9 and TRBJ2-4; unclear D gene. Germline V CDR1 and CDR2: SGDLS, YYNGEE. V was trimmed by 0 bases and J by 0 bases, leaving 10 bases between them. CDR3 size: 16 residues.

The chain couples TRBV4-1 to TRBJ2-2; D ambiguous. The germline V gene encodes CDR1 MGHRA and CDR2 YSYEKL. V shed 5 bases and J shed 5 bases, with 24 bases lying between them. This CDR3 has 18 amino acids. The CDR3 region is CASSKLKETLTGTGELFF. CDR3 bases: TGCGCCAGCAGCAAACTCAAGGAGACCCTAACCGGGACCGGGGAGCTGTTTTTT.

This clone appeared a single time. Here the CDR3 DNA reads TGTGCCAGCAGCCCCTACACCGTGGGGGGGGGCCGCGCCGGGGAGCTGTTTTTT. Translated: CASSPYTVGGGRAGELFF. The genes are TRBV11-2 and TRBJ2-2, with D tentatively TRBD2 (7 bases). CDR3 length equals 18 residues. The germline CDR1 and CDR2 sequences are SGHAT and FQNNGV. V lost 5 bases and J lost 6, with 25 bases in between.

The chain carries TRBV19 and TRBJ1-5; D might be TRBD1 (5 bases). The CDR3 length is 13 residues. The germline V gene has CDR1 LNHDA and CDR2 SQIVND (reference sequence). V dropped 8 bases and J dropped 3 bases, with 11 bases sitting between them. CDR3 in amino acids: CASQDRVNQPQHF. CDR3 nucleotide sequence: TGTGCCAGTCAAGACAGAGTCAATCAGCCCCAGCATTTT.

V usage is TRBV28 and J usage is TRBJ2-1; 7 nucleotides agree with TRBD1. The CDR3 runs 15 residues. Trimming at V came to 6 bases and at J to 5 bases, leaving 10 bases not matched to a gene. Germline CDR1 is MDHEN and CDR2 is SYDVKM. The CDR3 DNA follows: TGTGCCAGCAGGCCCGGGACAGTAGGACACAATGAGCAGTTCTTC. Translated: CASRPGTVGHNEQFF.

As for this clone: This CDR3 is also generated by other DNA sequences in the sample. The CDR3 DNA reads TGTGCCAGCAGCTTGAGTAGTTACGAGCAGTACTTC. It yields the protein CASSLSSYEQYF. The V gene is TRBV5-6, the J gene TRBJ2-7; D is uncertain. In germline, CDR1 is SGHDT, CDR2 YYEEEE. The germline V and J ends were trimmed by 1 base and 4 bases, with 6 bases remaining between them. CDR3 size: 12 residues. Based on the CDR3 plus reference TRBV5-6 and TRBJ2-7, the full variable domain is DAGVTQSPTHLIKTRGQQVTLRCSPKSGHDTVSWYQQALGQGPQFIFQYYEEEERQRGNFPDRFSGHQFPNYSSELNVNALLLGDSALYLCASSLSSYEQYFGPGTRLTVT.

V and J are TRBV28 and TRBJ2-1; 8 bases are shared with TRBD2. V gave up 2 bases and J gave up 0 bases; unmatched junction bases: 3. CDR3 length: 16 amino acids. The germline V gene encodes CDR1 MDHEN and CDR2 SYDVKM. CDR3 in DNA: TGTGCCAGCAGTTTACAGCGGGGGAGCTCCTACAATGAGCAGTTCTTC. The encoded protein is CASSLQRGSSYNEQFF.

This rearrangement joins TRBV10-1 to TRBJ2-7; TRBD1 matches 8 bases. CDR1 and CDR2 from the germline V gene are WNHNN and SYGVQD (reference sequence). This CDR3 is 16 amino acids long. With 0 bases clipped from V and 7 bases from J, the junction kept 11 bases outside the gene matches. CDR3 sequence: CASSESSRGPFREQYF. For the CDR3, the DNA is TGCGCCAGCAGTGAGTCGTCCAGGGGGCCATTCCGAGAGCAGTACTTC.